A single sample is the source of the 21 T cell receptor beta chains below, sequenced in a study of blood T cells in healthy people across ages. Next came a second PCR, run for about 7 to 12 cycles, which used a sample-barcoded 5' primer along with a J-beta primer mix. One entry per CDR3 protein, called by TCRdb with MiXCR from the 5' RACE reads. The profile covers more than 650,000 distinct CDR3 sequences, with 22% appearing a single time and around 22% taken by the ten largest. Sequencing was carried out using blood. The receptors derive from a man in his sixties or seventies in good health.

This clonotype was picked up a small number of times. This sequence joins TRBV4-1 and TRBJ1-6; D unclear. V was shortened by 0 bases and J by 0 bases, with 9 bases between the two germline ends. Germline values: CDR1 MGHRA, CDR2 YSYEKL. The CDR3 is 17 residues long. This chain's CDR3 is CASSQDGDYSYNSPLHF. DNA for the CDR3: TGCGCCAGCAGCCAAGATGGAGATTACTCCTATAATTCACCCCTCCACTTT.

This clonotype was counted many times. V usage is TRBV24-1 and J usage is TRBJ2-1; 9 bases fit TRBD1. The J call may be wrong; the DNA end is better matched by TRBJ2-7. This CDR3 has 15 amino acids. CDR1 and CDR2 (germline): KGHDR, SFDVKD. The CDR3 sequence is CATSDPRDRVFAQYF. The CDR3, as DNA: TGTGCCACCAGTGATCCTCGGGACAGGGTATTCGCGCAGTACTTC.

The chain combines TRBV6-6 with TRBJ1-5; tentative D call: TRBD1 (6 bases). The CDR3 has 15 amino acids. The germline gives CDR1 MNHNY, CDR2 SVGAGI (reference sequence). V dropped 5 bases and J dropped 4 bases, with 15 bases sitting between them. CDR3 nucleotides: TGTGCCAGCAGTACACAGGGCATAAGGAATCAGCCCCAGCATTTT. This codes for CASSTQGIRNQPQHF.

Concerning this clonotype itself: The conserved closing phenylalanine or tryptophan is absent in this CDR3, likely reflecting a read error. The CDR3: CASSFGDRGPEQYL. The CDR3 DNA reads as TGTGCCAGCAGTTTCGGGGACAGGGGACCCGAGCAGTACCTC. The chain has TRBV12-3 or TRBV12-4 and TRBJ2-5; the match to TRBD1 covers 10 bases. The J call is in doubt because the DNA end fits TRBJ2-7 better. This CDR3 has 14 amino acids.

The chain links TRBV5-1 to TRBJ1-1; no firm D call. V lost 0 bases and J lost 0, with 6 bases in between. The CDR3 runs 14 residues. Germline V gene data show CDR1 as SGHRS and CDR2 as YFSETQ. CDR3 sequence: CASSLATLNTEAFF. In DNA form, the CDR3 reads TGCGCCAGCAGCTTGGCCACCCTGAACACTGAAGCTTTCTTT.

The chain joins TRBV28 to TRBJ2-5; TRBD1 aligns across 9 bases. The J call may be incorrect, as the DNA end agrees better with TRBJ2-7. Germline V gives CDR1 MDHEN, CDR2 SYDVKM. The CDR3 length is 18 residues. CDR3 region: CASGIRTGVAQISYEQYF. CDR3 DNA sequence: TGTGCCAGCGGTATAAGGACAGGGGTCGCACAAATCTCCTACGAGCAGTACTTC.

This sequence joins TRBV12-3 or TRBV12-4 and TRBJ2-2; D is undetermined. The V end lost 3 bases, the J end lost 4 bases, and 9 bases lay between the germline ends. The CDR3 consists of 14 residues. The CDR3 spells CASSLIRATGELFF. The CDR3 DNA is TGTGCCAGCAGTTTGATTAGGGCCACCGGGGAGCTGTTTTTT.

The J gene is TRBJ2-7, the V gene TRBV5-1, with 7 bases matching TRBD1. Germline V gene lookup returns CDR1 SGHRS and CDR2 YFSETQ. Trimming removed 4 bases from V and 0 bases from J; junction bases left unmatched: 7. The CDR3 contains 15 residues. CDR3 in amino acids: CASSHTRDSSYEQYF. In DNA form, the CDR3 reads TGCGCCAGCAGCCACACTCGGGACAGCTCCTACGAGCAGTACTTC.

V and J are TRBV28 and TRBJ1-3; tentatively, D is TRBD1 (6 bases). Trimming stripped 3 bases from V and 5 bases from J, with 11 bases between. Germline CDR1 and CDR2: MDHEN and SYDVKM. The CDR3 has 14 amino acids. The CDR3 sequence: CASSFGTGRNTIYF. DNA of the CDR3: TGTGCCAGCAGTTTTGGAACAGGGAGAAACACCATATATTTT.

This chain joins TRBV5-1 and TRBJ2-5; a possible D gene is TRBD2 (6 bases). The CDR3 length is 16 residues. V was trimmed by 1 base and J by 4 bases, leaving 17 bases between them. CDR1 and CDR2 (germline): SGHRS, YFSETQ. CDR3 residues: CASSLFFASEGETQYF. CDR3 sequence (DNA): TGCGCCAGCAGCTTGTTTTTCGCTAGCGAAGGAGAGACCCAGTACTTC.

This clonotype was seen a handful of times. V usage is TRBV5-1 and J usage is TRBJ2-5; 12 bases map to TRBD2. Germline V gene sequence: CDR1 SGHRS, CDR2 YFSETQ. This CDR3 region has 17 residues. J was trimmed by 2 bases and V by 1 base; bases with no gene match: 6. The CDR3 sequence: CASSLHTSGGRQETQYF. CDR3 nucleotide sequence: TGCGCCAGCAGCTTGCATACTAGCGGGGGGCGACAAGAGACCCAGTACTTC.

The rearrangement links TRBV5-5 to TRBJ1-3; the D gene is possibly TRBD1 (6 bases). The germline V gene encodes CDR1 SGHKS and CDR2 YYEKEE (reference sequence). V was clipped by 4 bases and J by 4 bases, with 12 bases between them. The CDR3 loop spans 14 amino acids. The CDR3 DNA sequence: TGTGCCAGCAGCACAGGGAATTCCGGAAACACCATATATTTT. As protein: CASSTGNSGNTIYF.

The sample holds a few counts of this clonotype. The rearrangement joins TRBV7-2 to TRBJ2-5, with no clear D. The J call may not be correct, given that the DNA end is closer to TRBJ2-7. The germline CDR1 and CDR2 sequences are SGHTA and FQGNSA. CDR3 length equals 13 residues. The CDR3 nucleotides read TGTGCCAGCAGCCCAAAGGCCAGCTACGAGCAGTACTTC. It encodes CASSPKASYEQYF.

This clonotype appeared a few times. The chain links TRBV29-1 to TRBJ1-2; D is unclear. V lost 4 bases and J 8 bases, leaving 20 bases between the germline ends. This CDR3 spans 14 amino acids. Per germline, CDR1 SQVTM and CDR2 ANQGSEA. CDR3 amino acids: CSVGSTYEAEGYTF. CDR3 coding DNA: TGCAGCGTTGGAAGTACATACGAAGCTGAGGGCTACACCTTC.

J is TRBJ2-3 and V is TRBV5-1; a possible D gene is TRBD1 (5 bases). The CDR3 loop spans 16 amino acids. Germline CDR1 reads SGHRS; CDR2 reads YFSETQ. Trimming left V 0 bases short and J 0 bases short, with 11 bases between. This CDR3 reads CASSLGARGSTDTQYF. CDR3 bases: TGCGCCAGCAGCTTGGGGGCAAGGGGCAGCACAGATACGCAGTATTTT.

The chain recombines TRBV29-1 with TRBJ1-2; D possibly corresponds to TRBD1 (6 bases). CDR1 and CDR2 (germline): SQVTM, ANQGSEA. CDR3 length: 12 amino acids. V was trimmed by 5 bases and J by 7 bases, leaving 14 bases between them. CDR3 region: CSVSGVVGGYTF. CDR3 bases: TGCAGCGTTTCAGGGGTTGTTGGTGGCTACACCTTC.

The gene calls are TRBV20-1 and TRBJ2-1, with TRBD2 as a possible D gene (6 bases). The end of the DNA is better explained by TRBJ2-7, so the J call may be wrong. The CDR3 is made up of 15 amino acids. CDR1 and CDR2 from the germline V gene are DFQATT and SNEGSKA (reference sequence). The DNA of the CDR3 is TGCAGTGCTAGGCTGGTGGGGACTTCCTCCTACGAGCAGTACTTC. Translation: CSARLVGTSSYEQYF.

This sequence joins TRBV12-3 or TRBV12-4 and TRBJ2-3; the match to TRBD2 covers 10 bases. The CDR3 spans 15 residues. With 8 bases clipped from V and 3 bases from J, the junction kept 8 bases outside the gene matches. CDR3 nucleotides: TGTGCCAGCGGCGGGACTAGCGTGTTGACAGATACGCAGTATTTT. It codes for CASGGTSVLTDTQYF.

This clonotype was recorded a few times. J is TRBJ2-5 and V is TRBV20-1; 10 nucleotides match TRBD1. The CDR3 contains 18 residues. Unmatched junction bases numbered 17, after V lost 5 bases and J lost 2 bases. CDR1 DFQATT and CDR2 SNEGSKA come from the germline V gene (reference sequence). The chain's CDR3 is CSALRLLTGGVGQETQYF. In nucleotides, the CDR3 is TGCAGTGCTCTACGCCTCCTGACAGGGGGCGTAGGTCAAGAGACCCAGTACTTC.

This clonotype showed up just a few times. Here the CDR3 DNA reads TGTGCCTCGGTTAAGGGTTCCCACAATGAGCAGTTCTTC. It encodes CASVKGSHNEQFF. The chain carries TRBV2 and TRBJ2-1; D call uncertain. This CDR3 is built from 13 residues. Between the trimmed V and J ends, which lost 11 bases and 5 bases, there was a span of 16 bases. The germline V gene encodes CDR1 SNHLY and CDR2 FYNNEI.

This clonotype was counted between two and nine times. The rearrangement links TRBV5-1 to TRBJ1-2; no clear D gene. The CDR3 runs to 14 residues. Germline assignment: CDR1 SGHRS and CDR2 YFSETQ. Trimming took off 0 bases at V and 4 bases at J, with 10 bases between the two ends. CDR3 sequence: CASSLASQTYGYTF. The CDR3 DNA reads TGCGCCAGCAGCTTGGCCAGTCAAACCTATGGCTACACCTTC.